A single T cell receptor (beta chain) is shown here with its context. Its antigen is unidentified. This entry belongs to a study of T cells in Graves' hyperthyroidism and ophthalmopathy. Study-wide findings and caveats: The model's output predicted ophthalmopathy at a median of about 6.5 months prior to onset. Most thyroid clonotypes expanded above 0.001 appeared in blood too.

The CDR3 regions of TCR beta were amplified from RNA transcripts. HTBI primers were the set used in a first-round RT-PCR of the TCR CDR3. MiXCR, run by TCRdb on the multiplex PCR reads, gives a single entry per CDR3 protein. This table has roughly 500,000 distinct CDR3 sequences, 15% to 20% appearing once. The study left out patients who had uncontrolled infection, other autoimmune disease, pregnancy or lactation. PBMCs stemmed from around 10 ml fresh peripheral blood. The CDR3 contains 15 residues. Unmatched junction bases numbered 9, after V lost 7 bases and J lost 4 bases. Germline assignment: CDR1 SGHNT and CDR2 YYREEE (reference sequence).

V gene TRBV5-4 combines with J gene TRBJ2-3; 10 nucleotides match TRBD2. This receptor was taken from a woman aged 30 to 39 with Graves' ophthalmopathy. Sequencing input: blood. CDR3 loop: CASDSGRGRPDTQYF. For the CDR3, the DNA is TGTGCCAGCGACAGCGGGAGGGGGCGCCCAGATACGCAGTATTTT.